This T cell receptor (beta chain) was documented in a study of T cells in localized non-small cell lung cancer. Findings of the study overall: It remains possible that heterogeneity exists, since only one tumor region was sequenced.

Germline-derived CDR1 and CDR2 are MNHNY and SVGAGI (reference sequence). This CDR3 is built from 16 residues. V was cut by 2 bases and J by 3 bases, with 16 bases left in between. The repertoire was sequenced with immunoSEQ multiplex PCR; TCRdb's copy has only in-frame clones and lacks some. Of roughly 30,000 clones listed, 85% to 90% are singletons. Comments on this clone: Its antigen is still unknown.

The sample consisted of peripheral blood, taken before any cancer treatment. The sequence was obtained from a female donor at least 60 years old with stage I lung adenocarcinoma. The gene calls are TRBV6-6 and TRBJ1-2; D remains unclear. For the CDR3, the DNA is TGTGCCAGCAGTTACGAGTCGGCTCCCGGGGACTATGGCTACACCTTC. It encodes CASSYESAPGDYGYTF.